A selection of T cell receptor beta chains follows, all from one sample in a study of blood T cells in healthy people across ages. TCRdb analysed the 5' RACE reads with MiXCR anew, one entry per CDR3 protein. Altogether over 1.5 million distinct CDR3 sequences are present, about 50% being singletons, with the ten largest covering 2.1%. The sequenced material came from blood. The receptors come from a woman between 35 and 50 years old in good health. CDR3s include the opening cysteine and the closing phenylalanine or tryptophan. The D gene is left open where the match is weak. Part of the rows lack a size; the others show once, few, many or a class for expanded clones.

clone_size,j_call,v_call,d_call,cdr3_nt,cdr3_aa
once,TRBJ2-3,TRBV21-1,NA,TGTGCCAGCAGCAAAGAGAGACAGGGTGTAGATACGCAGTATTTT,CASSKERQGVDTQYF
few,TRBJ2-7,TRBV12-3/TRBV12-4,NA,TGTGCCAGCAGTTTAATGGTATCGGGGGTATCCTACGAGCAGTACTTC,CASSLMVSGVSYEQYF
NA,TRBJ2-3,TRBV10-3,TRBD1,TGTGCCATTATTTGGACAGGGGGTTTTACGCAGTATTTT,CAIIWTGGFTQYF
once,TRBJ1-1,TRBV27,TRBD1,TGTGCCAGCAGACCAGGGGGAACAAACACTGAAGCTTTCTTT,CASRPGGTNTEAFF
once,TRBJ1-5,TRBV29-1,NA,TGCAGCGTCCTGGGGGGGAGCAATCAGCCCCAGCATTTT,CSVLGGSNQPQHF
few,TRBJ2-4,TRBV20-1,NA,TGCAGTGCTAGTTCCGGGTTCTGGAGAGTTCAGTACTTC,CSASSGFWRVQYF
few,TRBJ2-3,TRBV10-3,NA,TGTGCCATCAGTGAGTCAGGGCCGGGTACGCAGTATTTT,CAISESGPGTQYF
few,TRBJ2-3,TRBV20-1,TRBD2,TGCAGTGCTAGAGATCCAGCGGGGAGAACAGATACGCAGTATTTT,CSARDPAGRTDTQYF
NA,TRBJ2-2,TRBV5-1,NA,TGCGCCAGCAGCCCTTCAGGGCTTTCGACCGGGGAGCTGTTTTTT,CASSPSGLSTGELFF
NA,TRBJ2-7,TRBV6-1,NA,TGTGCCAGCAGTGCCCTGGGGGGACGGGTCGCTACCTACGAGCAGTACTTC,CASSALGGRVATYEQYF
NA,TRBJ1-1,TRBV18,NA,TGTGCCAGCTCACCGGGGATAACAGGGATAGAAGCTTTCTTT,CASSPGITGIEAFF
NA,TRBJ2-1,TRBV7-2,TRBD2,TGTGCCAGCAGCTTTAGCGGGGGGGCTAGATACAATGAGCAGTTCTTC,CASSFSGGARYNEQFF
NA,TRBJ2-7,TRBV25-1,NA,TGTGCCAGCAGAGGCTCGGGACTCTCCTACGAGCAGTACTTC,CASRGSGLSYEQYF
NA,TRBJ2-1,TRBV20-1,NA,TGCAGTGCTAGAGATGCAGGGGCGGCCCGTGAGCAGTTCTTC,CSARDAGAAREQFF
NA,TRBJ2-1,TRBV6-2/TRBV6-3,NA,TGTGCCAGCAGCGGCCCCGGGACCATCAATGAGCAGTTCTTC,CASSGPGTINEQFF
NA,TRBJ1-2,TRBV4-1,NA,TGCGCCAGCAGAAGCCGGGAGGACGGGGACTATGGCTACACCTTC,CASRSREDGDYGYTF
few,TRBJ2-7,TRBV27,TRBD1,TGTGCCAGCAGTTTTACAGGACAGGGGACTTCCGAGCAGTACTTC,CASSFTGQGTSEQYF
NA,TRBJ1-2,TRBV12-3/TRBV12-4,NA,TGTGCCAGCACGAGTGGCGCGTCGAAATATGGCTACACCTTC,CASTSGASKYGYTF
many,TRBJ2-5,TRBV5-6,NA,TGTGCCAGCAGCTTGGGGGTCACAAAGGGGACCCAGTACTTC,CASSLGVTKGTQYF
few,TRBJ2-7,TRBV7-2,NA,TGTGCCAGCAGCGATGATGTTGGGTCCAGTTACGAGCAGTACTTC,CASSDDVGSSYEQYF
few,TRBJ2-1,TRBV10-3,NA,TGTGCCACGGGGAGATCGGGCAATGAGCAGTTCTTC,CATGRSGNEQFF
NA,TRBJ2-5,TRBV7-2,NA,TGTGCCAGCAGCTTAAGTTCCGGCCGGGGGCCCCAAGAGACCCAGTACTTC,CASSLSSGRGPQETQYF
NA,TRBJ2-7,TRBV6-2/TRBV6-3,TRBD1,TGTGCCAGCAGACTCTATGGGGGACAGATCTACGAGCAGTACTTC,CASRLYGGQIYEQYF
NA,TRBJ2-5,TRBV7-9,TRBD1,TGTGCCAGCAGCTTAGTCGGGACAGGGGGCCGGAGAGAGACCCAGTACTTC,CASSLVGTGGRRETQYF
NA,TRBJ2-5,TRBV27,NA,TGTGCCAGCAGTTTAAAGGCCAACACCCGGACCCAGTACTTC,CASSLKANTRTQYF
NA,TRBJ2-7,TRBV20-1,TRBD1,TGCAGTGCAAAGCAAGGGACAGGGCCAGCCGAGCAGTACTTC,CSAKQGTGPAEQYF
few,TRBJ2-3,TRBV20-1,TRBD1,TGCAGTGCTAGTCGGGGACAGGGGAGTGGTACGCAGTATTTT,CSASRGQGSGTQYF
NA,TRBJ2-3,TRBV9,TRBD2,TGTGCCAGCAGCGTAGAAGATAACGGGGGGTCTCCCGATACGCAGTATTTT,CASSVEDNGGSPDTQYF
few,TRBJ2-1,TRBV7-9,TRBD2,TGTGCCAGCAGCATACGGACGGAGACTAGCGGTTACAATGAGCAGTTCTTC,CASSIRTETSGYNEQFF
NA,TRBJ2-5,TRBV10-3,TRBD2,TGTGCCATCAGGGCCGGGACTAGCGTTGAGACCCAGTACTTC,CAIRAGTSVETQYF
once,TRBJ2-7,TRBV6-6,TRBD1,TGTACCAGCAGTGGGCCCGGGACAGGGAGCTACGAGCAGTACTTC,CTSSGPGTGSYEQYF
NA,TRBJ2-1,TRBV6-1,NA,TGTGCCAGCATCCCCCTTTTAATCGCGACAAATGAGCAGTTCTTC,CASIPLLIATNEQFF
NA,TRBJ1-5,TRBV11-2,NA,TGTGCCAGCAGCTTTGGGATAGGAGTCAATCAGCCCCAGCATTTT,CASSFGIGVNQPQHF
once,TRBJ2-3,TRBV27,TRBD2,TGTGCCAGCACTTGGTCTAGCGGGGAGACTAGCACAGATACGCAGTATTTT,CASTWSSGETSTDTQYF
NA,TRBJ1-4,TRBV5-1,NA,TGCGCCAGCAGCTTGGCAGGGGACGGCGCAACTAATGAAAAACTGTTTTTT,CASSLAGDGATNEKLFF
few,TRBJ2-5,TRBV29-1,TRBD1,TGCAGCGTGTCAGGGGGACCGGGGGAGACCCAGTACTTC,CSVSGGPGETQYF
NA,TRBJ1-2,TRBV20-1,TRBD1,TGCAGTGGACCCTTACAGGGGGCGATTGGCTACACCTTC,CSGPLQGAIGYTF
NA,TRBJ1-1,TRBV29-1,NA,TGCAGCGTTGTAGGGCCAGGGTCAGGTATTGATGAAGCTTTCTTT,CSVVGPGSGIDEAFF
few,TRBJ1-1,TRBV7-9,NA,TGTGCCAGCAGCCCCGAGAGAGGGAAAACTAAGGACACTGAAGCTTTCTTT,CASSPERGKTKDTEAFF
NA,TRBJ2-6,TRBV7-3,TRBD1,TGTGCCAGCAGCACCAACAGGGGGAATGGGGCCAACGTCCTGACTTTC,CASSTNRGNGANVLTF
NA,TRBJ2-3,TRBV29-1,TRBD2,TGCAGCGCTAAACAACTAGCGGGGTCGAGCACAGATACGCAGTATTTT,CSAKQLAGSSTDTQYF
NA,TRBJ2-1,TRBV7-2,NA,TGTGCCAGCAGCCCAGTACGGGGGTTTTACAATGAGCAGTTCTTC,CASSPVRGFYNEQFF
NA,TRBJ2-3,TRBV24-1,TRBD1,TGTGCCACCAGTGCCCCAAATGGGGGACAGGACTCAGATACGCAGTATTTT,CATSAPNGGQDSDTQYF
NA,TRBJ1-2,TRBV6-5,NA,TGTGCCAGCAGCACTCGGAAAAGGGGCGCGAACTATGGCTACACCTTC,CASSTRKRGANYGYTF
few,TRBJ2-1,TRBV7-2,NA,TGTGCCAGCAGCTTAGTGTCCCTAGCTCGCAATGAGCAGTTCTTC,CASSLVSLARNEQFF
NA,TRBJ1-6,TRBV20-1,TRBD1,TGCAGTGCTAGAGACCCGATGGGACAGATTTCATCCCCCCTCCACTTT,CSARDPMGQISSPLHF
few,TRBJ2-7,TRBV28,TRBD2,TGTGCCAGCACCGGGAGAGTTGCTAGCGGGGATCCCTACGAGCAGTACTTC,CASTGRVASGDPYEQYF
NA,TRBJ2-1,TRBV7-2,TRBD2,TGTGCCAGCAGCTTAGCGGCTAGCGGGGGGCGCAATGAGCAGTTCTTC,CASSLAASGGRNEQFF
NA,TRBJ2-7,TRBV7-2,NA,TGTGCCAGCAGCCTAGGACAGCCTATATACGAGCAGTACTTC,CASSLGQPIYEQYF
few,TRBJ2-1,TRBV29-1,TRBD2,TGCAGCATATTAGCGGGGGGGCTAGTATCTAAGCAGTTCTTC,CSILAGGLVSKQFF
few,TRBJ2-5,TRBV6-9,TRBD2,TGTGCCACCGGGACTAGCGGACAAGAGACCCAGTACTTC,CATGTSGQETQYF